The 32 T cell receptor beta chains below come from one sample, sequenced in a study of cytomegalovirus exposure and HLA in healthy donors (dated by TCRdb to the late 2010s). Libraries were constructed by the immunoSEQ multiplex PCR assay. For the multiplex PCR, a mixture combining 60 forward primers for TCR Vbeta segments and 13 reverse primers for TCR Jbeta segments was used. TCRdb provides this immuneACCESS table in a form limited to in-frame rearrangements. Some clones are lacking; in checked studies, under half of them reflect an unresolved V gene, and why the rest are absent is not known. In all, the sample holds more than 250,000 clones, and around 90% of those were seen once. The top ten clones comprise approximately 2% of the sample. The source material was PBMCs. The source of these receptors is a woman aged 18-29 years in good health and CMV-seronegative.

The chain employs TRBV7-2 and TRBJ2-7, with D perhaps TRBD2 (6 bases). Trimming took off 4 bases at V and 4 bases at J, with 17 bases between the two ends. The CDR3 runs 15 residues. Germline lookup yields CDR1 SGHTA and CDR2 FQGNSA. Here the CDR3 reads CASSSGLQIWYEQYF. The CDR3 nucleotides are TGTGCCAGCAGCTCGGGACTCCAGATTTGGTACGAGCAGTACTTC.

This chain connects TRBV4-1 to TRBJ2-2; tentative D call: TRBD1 (5 bases). The CDR3 loop spans 17 amino acids. The V gene lost 0 bases and the J gene lost 0 bases, with 11 bases spanning the gap. Germline loops: CDR1 MGHRA, CDR2 YSYEKL. The CDR3 bases are TGCGCCAGCAGCCAAGATCTGCACAGGCCGAACACCGGGGAGCTGTTTTTT. Translation: CASSQDLHRPNTGELFF.

The rearrangement uses TRBV6-5 and TRBJ1-5; possible D gene TRBD1, 5 bases. V was trimmed by 6 bases and J by 4 bases, leaving 7 bases between them. Germline V gene data show CDR1 as MNHEY and CDR2 as SVGAGI. This CDR3 is 12 amino acids long. CDR3: CASRGGNQPQHF. The CDR3 coding sequence is TGTGCCAGCAGGGGGGGGAATCAGCCCCAGCATTTT.

The chain is built from TRBV19 and TRBJ2-3, with 10 bases fitting TRBD1. Germline V gene data show CDR1 as LNHDA and CDR2 as SQIVND (reference sequence). V was pared by 6 bases and J by 5 bases, with 8 bases of the junction left unmatched. The CDR3 totals 15 residues. The CDR3 reads CASSPGTGVVDTQYF. CDR3 nucleotides: TGTGCCAGTAGCCCCGGGACAGGGGTGGTAGATACGCAGTATTTT.

This sequence joins TRBV7-2 and TRBJ2-3, with 10 bases identical to TRBD2. Unmatched junction bases numbered 6, after V lost 5 bases and J lost 1 base. Germline V CDR1 and CDR2: SGHTA, FQGNSA. CDR3 length: 16 amino acids. This CDR3 is CASSQMLAGGTDTQYF. CDR3 DNA: TGTGCCAGCAGCCAAATGCTAGCGGGGGGCACAGATACGCAGTATTTT.

The V and J genes are TRBV6-5 and TRBJ1-1; TRBD1 is a possible D gene (5 bases). Germline lookup yields CDR1 MNHEY and CDR2 SVGAGI. This CDR3 comprises 16 residues. V gave up 0 bases and J gave up 1 base, with 12 bases separating them. The CDR3 sequence is CASSYSPLTENTEAFF. As DNA, the CDR3 is TGTGCCAGCAGTTACTCACCATTGACAGAGAACACTGAAGCTTTCTTT.

The chain uses TRBV29-1 and TRBJ1-1; tentative D call: TRBD1 (5 bases). V was clipped by 6 bases and J by 8 bases, with 16 bases between them. Germline V CDR1 and CDR2: SQVTM, ANQGSEA. The CDR3 extends over 12 amino acids. The CDR3: CSVSATGQEAFF. The CDR3 DNA reads TGCAGCGTCAGCGCCACAGGACAAGAAGCTTTCTTT.

The chain carries TRBV6-5 and TRBJ2-7, with D possibly matching TRBD2 (5 bases). The CDR3 contains 15 residues. V lost 0 bases to trimming and J lost 5 bases, with 14 bases between them. Germline lookup yields CDR1 MNHEY and CDR2 SVGAGI. The chain's CDR3 is CASSYSRQYGDEQYF. Here the CDR3 DNA reads TGTGCCAGCAGTTACTCGAGGCAATACGGGGACGAGCAGTACTTC.

The gene calls are TRBV7-9 and TRBJ2-7, with TRBD2 matching 10 bases. The V gene's germline CDR1 is SEHNR and CDR2 FQNEAQ (reference sequence). V shed 5 bases, J shed 8 bases, and the junction held 6 bases outside the gene matches. The length of the CDR3 is 13 residues. In nucleotides, the CDR3 is TGTGCCAGCAGCCCGGCCACTAGCGGGAAGCAGTACTTC. Amino acids: CASSPATSGKQYF.

The chain has TRBV30 and TRBJ1-1, with TRBD1 as a possible D gene (5 bases). Trimming shortened V by 7 bases and J by 3 bases, and 18 bases separated the two germline ends. CDR3 length: 14 residues. Germline CDR1 is GTSNPN and CDR2 is SVGIG (reference sequence). The CDR3: CASKTQVSYTEAFF. CDR3 nucleotide sequence: TGTGCCTCGAAAACACAGGTTTCTTACACTGAAGCTTTCTTT. The full variable domain, rest sourced from reference TRBV30 and TRBJ1-1, is SQTIHQWPATLVQPVGSPLSLECTVEGTSNPNLYWYRQAAGRGLQLLFYSVGIGQISSEVPQNLSASRPQDRQFILSSKKLLLSDSGFYLCASKTQVSYTEAFFGQGTRLTVV.

The chain is built from TRBV19 and TRBJ1-3, with D perhaps matching TRBD1 (5 bases). The V end was cut by 7 bases, the J end by 0 bases, with 13 bases between. There are 15 residues in the CDR3. Per the germline V gene, CDR1 is LNHDA and CDR2 is SQIVND (reference sequence). DNA for the CDR3: TGTGCCAGTATGGACACCCCATACTCTGGAAACACCATATATTTT. Protein product: CASMDTPYSGNTIYF. Drawing the rest from reference TRBV19 and TRBJ1-3, the complete variable domain is DGGITQSPKYLFRKEGQNVTLSCEQNLNHDAMYWYRQDPGQGLRLIYYSQIVNDFQKGDIAEGYSVSREKKESFPLTVTSAQKNPTAFYLCASMDTPYSGNTIYFGEGSWLTVV.

The chain is built from TRBV5-1 and TRBJ1-4; D is unresolved. The CDR3 totals 16 residues. Germline assignment: CDR1 SGHRS and CDR2 YFSETQ. With 1 base removed from V and 5 bases from J, the gap between germline ends came to 15 bases. The CDR3 DNA is TGCGCCAGCAGCTTGCTAGGTTCCACGTGGAATGAAAAACTGTTTTTT. Amino acid sequence: CASSLLGSTWNEKLFF.

Comments on this clone: This same CDR3 is encoded by further DNA sequences in the sample. This rearrangement joins TRBV7-9 to TRBJ1-1, with 11 bases identical to TRBD1. The germline V gene encodes CDR1 SEHNR and CDR2 FQNEAQ (reference sequence). The CDR3 consists of 14 residues. V was pared by 3 bases and J by 3 bases, with 0 bases of the junction left unmatched. The CDR3 is CASSLGQGDTEAFF. CDR3 bases: TGTGCCAGCAGCTTGGGACAGGGGGACACTGAAGCTTTCTTT.

This clone has just a few counts. This rearrangement joins TRBV19 to TRBJ2-5; weak D call: TRBD1 (5 bases). The CDR3 consists of 13 residues. V lost 7 bases, J lost 4 bases, and 13 bases lay in between. Germline V lookup: CDR1 LNHDA, CDR2 SQIVND (reference sequence). The CDR3, as DNA: TGTGCCAGTAAAAGACAGCAGGGAGAGACCCAGTACTTC. Protein: CASKRQQGETQYF.

This chain connects TRBV10-1 to TRBJ1-6; 7 bases line up with TRBD1. This CDR3 has 14 residues. Germline-derived CDR1 and CDR2 are WNHNN and SYGVQD (reference sequence). With V trimmed by 8 bases and J by 2 bases, 3 bases remained unmatched. CDR3 loop: CASPTGPYNSPLHF. CDR3 sequence (DNA): TGCGCCAGCCCGACAGGGCCCTATAATTCACCCCTCCACTTT.

V usage is TRBV9 and J usage is TRBJ2-1, with 12 bases fitting TRBD2. Germline CDR1 is SGDLS and CDR2 is YYNGEE. The trim removed 5 bases at V and 6 bases at J, leaving 3 bases unmatched. The CDR3 is 14 residues long. The CDR3 bases are TGTGCCAGCAGTGCTAGCGGGGGGGCCAATGAGCAGTTCTTC. This gives the protein CASSASGGANEQFF.

The V gene is TRBV7-9, the J gene TRBJ1-3; no reliable D call. In germline, CDR1 is SEHNR, CDR2 FQNEAQ (reference sequence). CDR3 length equals 17 residues. The V end was cut by 5 bases, the J end by 4 bases, with 21 bases between. The CDR3 DNA follows: TGTGCCAGCAGCCCACCGCGGTGGCAGATCTTGGGAAACACCATATATTTT. Its protein is CASSPPRWQILGNTIYF.

The V call is TRBV18, the J call TRBJ2-7; tentative D call: TRBD2 (6 bases). CDR3 length: 15 amino acids. Trimming shortened V by 3 bases and J by 0 bases, and 12 bases separated the two germline ends. The V gene's germline CDR1 is KGHSH and CDR2 LQKENI. The CDR3 loop reads CASSPLGTHSYEQYF. The CDR3 DNA follows: TGTGCCAGCTCACCTCTTGGGACTCACTCCTACGAGCAGTACTTC. The whole variable domain, filled in from reference TRBV18 and TRBJ2-7, reads NAGVMQNPRHLVRRRGQEARLRCSPMKGHSHVYWYRQLPEEGLKFMVYLQKENIIDESGMPKERFSAEFPKEGPSILRIQQVVRGDSAAYFCASSPLGTHSYEQYFGPGTRLTVT.

The chain employs TRBV2 and TRBJ2-3, with a weak D call TRBD2 (7 bases). Trimming took 0 bases from V and 1 from J, leaving 14 bases between them. This CDR3 has 17 residues. Looked up from germline, CDR1 is SNHLY and CDR2 is FYNNEI. The CDR3 bases are TGTGCCAGCAGTGAAGCGCTCGGGGGGCCCGGCACAGATACGCAGTATTTT. Encoded protein: CASSEALGGPGTDTQYF.

The gene calls are TRBV6-1 and TRBJ1-2, with TRBD1 matching 7 bases. The ends lost 7 bases at V and 3 bases at J; junction bases unmatched: 8. Germline CDR1 MNHNS, CDR2 SASEGT. The CDR3 spans 14 residues. The CDR3 DNA reads as TGTGCCAGCACCCAACCGGGACAGTACTATGGCTACACCTTC. It is translated as CASTQPGQYYGYTF.

The genes are TRBV11-3 and TRBJ1-4, with 7 nucleotides matching TRBD1. V was pared by 5 bases and J by 3 bases, with 6 bases of the junction left unmatched. The V gene's germline CDR1 is SGHNT and CDR2 YENEEA. CDR3 size: 15 residues. This chain's CDR3 is CASSPRQGSNEKLFF. The CDR3 DNA reads TGTGCCAGCAGCCCACGACAGGGATCTAATGAAAAACTGTTTTTT.

The rearrangement joins TRBV4-1 to TRBJ2-1; 11 nucleotides line up with TRBD2. The CDR3 covers 15 residues. From germline, CDR1 is MGHRA and CDR2 YSYEKL. Trimming took 4 bases from V and 6 from J; bases not matched to a gene: 5. The CDR3 DNA reads as TGCGCCAGCAGCCTCCGACTAGCGGGGAGCAATGAGCAGTTCTTC. Its protein is CASSLRLAGSNEQFF.

This sequence joins TRBV6-5 and TRBJ2-7, with D possibly matching TRBD1 (6 bases). CDR1 MNHEY and CDR2 SVGAGI come from the germline V gene. Trimming shortened V by 7 bases and J by 2 bases, and 15 bases separated the two germline ends. CDR3 length equals 14 residues. The CDR3, as DNA: TGTGCCAGCACCTCAACAGGGATAGCCTACGAGCAGTACTTC. Residues: CASTSTGIAYEQYF.

The rearrangement joins TRBV7-3 to TRBJ2-2; TRBD2 matches at 12 bases. V dropped 3 bases and J dropped 10; count of bases not matched to a gene: 6. The CDR3 runs to 15 residues. Germline V gene sequence: CDR1 SGHTA, CDR2 FQGTGA. CDR3: CASSFTSGGYEELFF. Written as DNA, the CDR3 is TGTGCCAGCAGCTTTACTAGCGGGGGGTATGAGGAGCTGTTTTTT.

J is TRBJ1-3 and V is TRBV2, with 12 bases fitting TRBD1. The germline gives CDR1 SNHLY, CDR2 FYNNEI. The junction had 0 bases not matched to a gene; V was cut back by 4 bases and J by 14 bases. The CDR3 runs to 11 residues. The CDR3 DNA is TGTGCCAGCAGTGGGGACAGGGGGCTATATTTT. Residues: CASSGDRGLYF.

The chain has TRBV5-1 and TRBJ1-1, with D possibly TRBD1 on 5 matching bases. The CDR3 is 14 amino acids. Germline V gives CDR1 SGHRS, CDR2 YFSETQ. Trimming shortened V by 5 bases and J by 1 base, and 12 bases separated the two germline ends. CDR3 DNA sequence: TGCGCCAGCAGTCCGACAGTGGGGAACACTGAAGCTTTCTTT. This gives the protein CASSPTVGNTEAFF.

The CDR3 reads CAITEGTEAFF. CDR3 sequence (DNA): TGTGCCATCACAGAGGGCACTGAAGCTTTCTTT. The V and J genes are TRBV10-3 and TRBJ1-1; D gene uncertain. In germline, CDR1 is ENHRY, CDR2 SYGVKD. CDR3 size: 11 residues. V gave up 7 bases and J gave up 4 bases, with 7 bases separating them.

The V and J genes are TRBV9 and TRBJ1-2; weak D call: TRBD1 (6 bases). CDR1 is SGDLS and CDR2 is YYNGEE in the germline V gene. This CDR3 contains 16 residues. V shed 0 bases and J shed 1 base, with 13 bases lying between them. The CDR3 nucleotides read TGTGCCAGCAGCGTAGGCCCAGGGGAAGGTAACTATGGCTACACCTTC. Its translation: CASSVGPGEGNYGYTF.

The V gene is TRBV5-4, the J gene TRBJ1-2; TRBD1 agrees at 8 bases. Germline CDR1 and CDR2: SGHNT and YYREEE (reference sequence). J lost 7 bases, V lost 3 bases, and 14 bases had no gene match. This CDR3 has 16 amino acids. CDR3: CASSSVTNTGGRGYTF. The CDR3 DNA sequence: TGTGCCAGCAGCTCCGTAACAAACACAGGGGGACGTGGCTACACCTTC.

The chain has TRBV6-1 and TRBJ1-1; D is ambiguous. With 2 bases removed from V and 11 bases from J, the gap between germline ends came to 18 bases. The CDR3 is 14 residues long. Germline V gene data show CDR1 as MNHNS and CDR2 as SASEGT. The CDR3 region has the DNA TGTGCCAGCAGTGAACAGGTTCCCCCTTTTGGGGCTTTCTTT. This sequence encodes CASSEQVPPFGAFF.

The chain employs TRBV30 and TRBJ1-2; maybe TRBD1 (6 bases). Trimming cost V 0 bases and J 2 bases, with 13 bases left between them. Germline CDR1 and CDR2: GTSNPN and SVGIG (reference sequence). The CDR3 contains 15 residues. CDR3 sequence reads: CAWSVRGGYNYGYTF. The DNA of the CDR3 is TGTGCCTGGAGTGTAAGAGGGGGATACAACTATGGCTACACCTTC.

J is TRBJ2-1 and V is TRBV5-1; TRBD2 matches 8 bases. CDR3 length: 15 amino acids. CDR1 and CDR2 from the germline V gene are SGHRS and YFSETQ. With V trimmed by 7 bases and J by 0 bases, 6 bases remained unmatched. The CDR3 reads CASLAGGASYNEQFF. CDR3 sequence (DNA): TGCGCCAGCTTGGCGGGGGGTGCCTCCTACAATGAGCAGTTCTTC. Combining the CDR3 with reference TRBV5-1 and TRBJ2-1 gives the whole variable domain KAGVTQTPRYLIKTRGQQVTLSCSPISGHRSVSWYQQTPGQGLQFLFEYFSETQRNKGNFPGRFSGRQFSNSRSEMNVSTLELGDSALYLCASLAGGASYNEQFFGPGTRLTVL.